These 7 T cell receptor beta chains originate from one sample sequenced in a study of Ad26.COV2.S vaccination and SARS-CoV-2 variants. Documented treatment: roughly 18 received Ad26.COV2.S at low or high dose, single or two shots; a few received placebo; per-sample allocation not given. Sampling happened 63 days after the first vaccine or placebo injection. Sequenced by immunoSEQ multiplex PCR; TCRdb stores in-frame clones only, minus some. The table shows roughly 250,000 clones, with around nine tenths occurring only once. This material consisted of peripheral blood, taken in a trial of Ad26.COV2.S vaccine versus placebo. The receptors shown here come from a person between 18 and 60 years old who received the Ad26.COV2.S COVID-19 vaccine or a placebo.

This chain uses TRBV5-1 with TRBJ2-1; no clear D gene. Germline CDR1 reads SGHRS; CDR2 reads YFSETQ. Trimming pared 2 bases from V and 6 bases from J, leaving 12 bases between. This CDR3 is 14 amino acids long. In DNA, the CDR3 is TGCGCCAGCAGCTTAAATCTTGGGCGCAATGAGCAGTTCTTC. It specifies CASSLNLGRNEQFF.

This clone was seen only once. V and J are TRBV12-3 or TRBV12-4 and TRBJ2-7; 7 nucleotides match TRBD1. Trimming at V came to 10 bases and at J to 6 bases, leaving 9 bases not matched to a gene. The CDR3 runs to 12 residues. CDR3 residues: CATKGARAEQYF. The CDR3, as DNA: TGTGCCACAAAGGGGGCTCGGGCCGAGCAGTACTTC.

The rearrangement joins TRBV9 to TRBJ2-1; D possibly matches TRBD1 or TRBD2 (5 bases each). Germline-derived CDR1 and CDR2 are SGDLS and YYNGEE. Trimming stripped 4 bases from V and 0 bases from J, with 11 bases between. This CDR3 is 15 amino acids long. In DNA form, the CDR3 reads TGTGCCAGCAGCCCGTGGGGGAGCTCCTACAATGAGCAGTTCTTC. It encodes CASSPWGSSYNEQFF.

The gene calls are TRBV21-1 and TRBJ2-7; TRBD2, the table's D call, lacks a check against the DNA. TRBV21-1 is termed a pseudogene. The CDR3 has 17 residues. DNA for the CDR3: TGTGCCAGCAGCAAAGCGCGTAGGAGACTAGCGGCCTACGAGCAGTACGTC. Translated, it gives CASSKARRRLAAYEQYV.

The DNA for the CDR3 is TGCGCCAGCAGCCAGGGAGGCGGGAGGGCCTGGAACATTCAGTACTTC. Residues: CASSQGGGRAWNIQYF. The rearrangement links TRBV4-3 to TRBJ2-4; 9 bases agree with TRBD2. CDR1 LGHNA and CDR2 YSLEER come from the germline V gene. Trimming removed 3 bases from V and 7 bases from J; junction bases left unmatched: 10. CDR3 length: 16 amino acids.

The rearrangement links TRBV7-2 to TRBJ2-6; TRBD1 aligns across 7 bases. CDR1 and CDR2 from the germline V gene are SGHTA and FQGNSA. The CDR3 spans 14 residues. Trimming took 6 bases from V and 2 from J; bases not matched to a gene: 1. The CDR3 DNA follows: TGTGCCAGCAGTGACAGGGCTGGGGCCAACGTCCTGACTTTC. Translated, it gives CASSDRAGANVLTF.

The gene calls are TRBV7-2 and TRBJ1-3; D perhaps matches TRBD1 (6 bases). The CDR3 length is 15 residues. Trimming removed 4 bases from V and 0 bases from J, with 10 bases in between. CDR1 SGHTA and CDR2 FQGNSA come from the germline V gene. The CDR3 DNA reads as TGTGCCAGCAGCTCCAGGGGCCTCTCTGGAAACACCATATATTTT. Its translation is CASSSRGLSGNTIYF. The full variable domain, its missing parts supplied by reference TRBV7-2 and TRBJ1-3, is GAGVSQSPSNKVTEKGKDVELRCDPISGHTALYWYRQSLGQGLEFLIYFQGNSAPDKSGLPSDRFSAERTGGSVSTLTIQRTQQEDSAVYLCASSSRGLSGNTIYFGEGSWLTVV.